This entry lists 18 T cell receptor beta chains sequenced from one sample in a study of beta chain features in type 1 diabetes. Every bit of the isolated RNA underwent reverse transcription, so sequencing read expressed TCRB transcripts. TCRdb's copy holds only in-frame clones and misses some; the assay was immunoSEQ multiplex PCR. The sample lists 250,000 or so clones; 25% to 30% were seen once. Sequencing was performed on central memory CD4+ T cells from blood. These TCRs come from a man in his thirties or forties in good health.

With respect to this clone: The sample holds other DNA sequences that translate to the same CDR3. CDR3 DNA sequence: TGTGCCAGCAGTCTCTCCTACGAGCAGTACTTC. Its protein product is CASSLSYEQYF. V is TRBV2 and J is TRBJ2-7, with no clear D. This CDR3 is built from 11 residues. Trimming shortened V by 5 bases and J by 0 bases, and 2 bases separated the two germline ends. The germline CDR1 and CDR2 sequences are SNHLY and FYNNEI.

The chain combines TRBV2 with TRBJ2-3; weak D call: TRBD2 (5 bases). CDR1 and CDR2 (germline): SNHLY, FYNNEI. This CDR3 contains 12 residues. Trimming cost V 6 bases and J 5 bases, with 9 bases left between them. Here the CDR3 DNA reads TGTGCCAGCAGAGCCAGCGGAGATACGCAGTATTTT. It yields the protein CASRASGDTQYF. Using reference TRBV2 and TRBJ2-3 for the parts outside the CDR3, the full variable domain is EPEVTQTPSHQVTQMGQEVILRCVPISNHLYFYWYRQILGQKVEFLVSFYNNEISEKSEIFDDQFSVERPDGSNFTLKIRSTKLEDSAMYFCASRASGDTQYFGPGTRLTVL.

This clone was seen only a few times. The V gene is TRBV6-5, the J gene TRBJ2-1, with 11 positions matching TRBD1. The CDR3 spans 14 residues. CDR1 and CDR2 (germline): MNHEY, SVGAGI. With 6 bases clipped from V and 9 bases from J, the junction kept 7 bases outside the gene matches. Here the CDR3 DNA reads TGTGCCAGCAGGCCGCGGACAGGGGGCGGTGAGCAGTTCTTC. Its translation: CASRPRTGGGEQFF.

The chain joins TRBV30 to TRBJ2-4; 12 bases are shared with TRBD2. J lost 0 bases, V lost 0 bases, and 6 bases had no gene match. CDR1 and CDR2 (germline): GTSNPN, SVGIG (reference sequence). The CDR3 has 18 residues. The CDR3 DNA sequence: TGTGCCTGGAGTGTACCCCCGACTAGCGGGAGAGCCAAAAACATTCAGTACTTC. Translated, it gives CAWSVPPTSGRAKNIQYF.

V is TRBV29-1 and J is TRBJ1-2, with TRBD1 matching over 7 bases. Germline loops: CDR1 SQVTM, CDR2 ANQGSEA. The CDR3 contains 14 residues. Trimming at V came to 3 bases and at J to 0 bases, leaving 4 bases not matched to a gene. CDR3 nucleotide sequence: TGCAGCGTTGACGGGACAGCGACTAACTATGGCTACACCTTC. It specifies CSVDGTATNYGYTF.

This clone has just a few counts. The same CDR3 is also encoded by other DNA sequences in this sample. The CDR3 DNA reads TGCAGCGTTGAAGCCGACTCTGGGGCCAACGTCCTGACTTTC. It specifies CSVEADSGANVLTF. The chain is built from TRBV29-1 and TRBJ2-6, with D unclear. The CDR3 contains 14 residues. Germline V gives CDR1 SQVTM, CDR2 ANQGSEA. V lost 1 base and J 0 bases, leaving 4 bases between the germline ends.

The V gene is TRBV14, the J gene TRBJ2-3; 8 nucleotides agree with TRBD2. J gave up 15 bases and V 6 bases, and 8 bases lay outside the gene matches. This CDR3 has 11 residues. In germline, CDR1 is SGHDN, CDR2 FVKESK. The CDR3 spells CASSLGTRQYF. CDR3 DNA sequence: TGTGCCAGCAGTCTAGGGACTAGACAATATTTT.

The V and J genes are TRBV5-1 and TRBJ2-3; D is possibly TRBD1 (6 bases). CDR3 length equals 13 residues. Looked up from germline, CDR1 is SGHRS and CDR2 is YFSETQ. The V end lost 0 bases, the J end lost 15 bases, and 17 bases lay between the germline ends. The CDR3 loop is CASSLAQGLSDYF. The CDR3 DNA reads TGCGCCAGCAGCTTGGCCCAGGGGCTTTCCGATTATTTT.

This clone was observed a few times. The chain joins TRBV7-9 to TRBJ2-1; TRBD2 aligns across 11 bases. V lost 4 bases to trimming and J lost 5 bases; unmatched junction nucleotides: 4. Per germline, CDR1 SEHNR and CDR2 FQNEAQ (reference sequence). The CDR3 is made up of 15 amino acids. The CDR3, as DNA: TGTGCCAGCAGCTCCGGACTAGCGGGCGACAATGAGCAGTTCTTC. This sequence encodes CASSSGLAGDNEQFF.

This clone has more than one count but fewer than ten. Other DNA sequences within the sample encode an identical CDR3. CDR3 sequence reads: CAWSVKTYEQYF. CDR3 in DNA: TGTGCCTGGAGTGTAAAAACCTACGAGCAGTACTTC. V and J are TRBV30 and TRBJ2-7; D is undetermined. Trimming cost V 0 bases and J 2 bases, with 5 bases left between them. The CDR3 has 12 amino acids. Germline lookup yields CDR1 GTSNPN and CDR2 SVGIG (reference sequence). Using reference TRBV30 and TRBJ2-7 for the parts outside the CDR3, the full variable domain is SQTIHQWPATLVQPVGSPLSLECTVEGTSNPNLYWYRQAAGRGLQLLFYSVGIGQISSEVPQNLSASRPQDRQFILSSKKLLLSDSGFYLCAWSVKTYEQYFGPGTRLTVT.

The genes are TRBV7-9 and TRBJ2-3; tentative D call: TRBD1 (6 bases). Trimming removed 5 bases at V and 5 bases at J, with 20 bases between. This CDR3 spans 16 amino acids. Germline-derived CDR1 and CDR2 are SEHNR and FQNEAQ (reference sequence). The CDR3 loop is CASSRGVQGSGDTQYF. The CDR3 nucleotides read TGTGCCAGCAGCAGAGGCGTCCAGGGGTCTGGAGATACGCAGTATTTT. Full variable domain (rest looked up from reference TRBV7-9 and TRBJ2-3): DTGVSQNPRHKITKRGQNVTFRCDPISEHNRLYWYRQTLGQGPEFLTYFQNEAQLEKSRLLSDRFSAERPKGSFSTLEIQRTEQGDSAMYLCASSRGVQGSGDTQYFGPGTRLTVL.

The chain employs TRBV18 and TRBJ1-1; 7 bases fit TRBD1. CDR1 and CDR2 from the germline V gene are KGHSH and LQKENI. This CDR3 comprises 14 residues. With 2 bases clipped from V and 4 bases from J, the junction kept 4 bases outside the gene matches. The CDR3 DNA is TGTGCCAGCTCACCAGGGTCAGGGGGCACTGAAGCTTTCTTT. Protein: CASSPGSGGTEAFF.

The rearrangement joins TRBV11-2 to TRBJ1-1; possible D gene TRBD1, 6 bases. V dropped 5 bases and J dropped 0 bases, with 13 bases sitting between them. CDR3 length: 15 residues. Per germline, CDR1 SGHAT and CDR2 FQNNGV. The CDR3 coding sequence is TGTGCCAGCAGCCCCAACAGGGCACTGAACACTGAAGCTTTCTTT. It codes for CASSPNRALNTEAFF.

This clone was seen a few times. V and J are TRBV25-1 and TRBJ2-5; TRBD1 matches at 11 bases. Germline V gene lookup returns CDR1 MGHDK and CDR2 SYGVNS. Trimming removed 6 bases from V and 5 bases from J; junction bases left unmatched: 5. The CDR3 runs 14 residues. CDR3 DNA: TGTGCCAGCAGAGGGACAGGGGGGAGGGAGACCCAGTACTTC. Translating it yields CASRGTGGRETQYF.

The chain has TRBV29-1 and TRBJ2-5; no reliable D call. V dropped 3 bases and J dropped 4 bases, with 9 bases sitting between them. Germline CDR1 SQVTM, CDR2 ANQGSEA. CDR3 length: 12 amino acids. CDR3 sequence: CSVDDAGETQYF. In DNA, the CDR3 is TGCAGCGTTGATGACGCTGGAGAGACCCAGTACTTC.

The V gene is TRBV11-2, the J gene TRBJ2-1, with 7 bases identical to TRBD2. The CDR3 covers 14 residues. Unmatched junction bases numbered 4, after V lost 8 bases and J lost 0 bases. Germline V gene sequence: CDR1 SGHAT, CDR2 FQNNGV. Here the CDR3 DNA reads TGTGCCAGCTCCTCGGGGGGCTCCTACAATGAGCAGTTCTTC. Protein: CASSSGGSYNEQFF.

This clone has only a few counts. The chain links TRBV2 to TRBJ2-2; TRBD1 might be the D (5 bases). V dropped 1 base and J dropped 3 bases, with 9 bases sitting between them. The germline gives CDR1 SNHLY, CDR2 FYNNEI. The CDR3 contains 15 residues. Here the CDR3 DNA reads TGTGCCAGCAGTGAAGATCCCAGGGACACCGGGGAGCTGTTTTTT. Translation gives CASSEDPRDTGELFF.

The sample holds a few counts of this clone. V gene TRBV20-1 combines with J gene TRBJ2-7; 9 nucleotides match TRBD2. The germline gives CDR1 DFQATT, CDR2 SNEGSKA (reference sequence). The CDR3 has 11 amino acids. V was pared by 7 bases and J by 4 bases, with 2 bases of the junction left unmatched. The CDR3 here is CSVSGSYEQYF. The CDR3 coding sequence is TGCAGTGTTAGCGGGAGTTACGAGCAGTACTTC.